A few counts support the clone carrying this TCR beta chain. These data come from a study of long-term antiretroviral therapy in people with HIV. Running of the v3.0 immunoSEQ assay took place at survey level. Measured with immunoSEQ multiplex PCR; TCRdb has only the in-frame clones, and not every one. Among around 20,000 clones listed, approximately 80% were seen once. The specimen was unsorted PBMCs, collected 0.5 years after starting antiretroviral therapy. The receptor was isolated from a man aged 18 to 29 with HIV.

In DNA form, the CDR3 reads TGTGCCAGCAGCTCAGCGGGTCTAGCGGCCTCGATCGAGCAGTACTTC. Translating gives CASSSAGLAASIEQYF. The chain employs TRBV9 and TRBJ2-7, with 7 nucleotides matching TRBD2. The CDR3 is 16 residues long. Per germline, CDR1 SGDLS and CDR2 YYNGEE. The junction had 16 bases not matched to a gene; V was cut back by 4 bases and J by 6 bases.